This T cell receptor (beta chain) came from a study of blood T cell repertoires in COVID-19. Across the study: Sites across the United States, Italy and Spain contributed samples from acute and convalescent COVID-19. In each case, the material was cDNA or gDNA derived from T cells, B-cell-depleted T cells, or PBMCs.

In the study's own analysis: Nucleated cell number was recorded as an estimate derived from reference gene primer amplification. Generated by immunoSEQ multiplex PCR, the TCRdb table keeps only in-frame clones and is missing some. V and J calls and clone size are as listed in that table; D and trimming were resolved from the DNA. The table lists about 55,000 clones, 70% to 75% of them singletons. The source is a woman in her 70s with acute or convalescent COVID-19. Material for sequencing was peripheral blood.

CDR3 coding DNA: TGTGCCAGCAGCTCTACAGGGCCCGGGGAGCTGTTTTTT. It translates to CASSSTGPGELFF. The rearrangement joins TRBV7-9 to TRBJ2-2; D might be TRBD1 (6 bases). The germline V and J ends were trimmed by 4 bases and 6 bases, with 9 bases remaining between them. The CDR3 runs to 13 residues. CDR1 is SEHNR, CDR2 FQNEAQ, per germline (reference sequence).